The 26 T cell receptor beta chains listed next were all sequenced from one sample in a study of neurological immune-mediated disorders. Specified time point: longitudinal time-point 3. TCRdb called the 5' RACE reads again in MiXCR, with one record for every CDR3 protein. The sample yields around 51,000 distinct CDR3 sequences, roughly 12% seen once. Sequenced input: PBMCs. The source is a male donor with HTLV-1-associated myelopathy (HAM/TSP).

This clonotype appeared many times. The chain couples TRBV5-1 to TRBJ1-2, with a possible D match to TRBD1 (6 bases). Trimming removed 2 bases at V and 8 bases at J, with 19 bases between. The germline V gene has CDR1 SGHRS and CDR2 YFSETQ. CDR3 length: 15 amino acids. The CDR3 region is CASSLRDINGGGYTF. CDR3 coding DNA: TGCGCCAGCAGCTTAAGGGACATCAACGGGGGAGGCTACACCTTC.

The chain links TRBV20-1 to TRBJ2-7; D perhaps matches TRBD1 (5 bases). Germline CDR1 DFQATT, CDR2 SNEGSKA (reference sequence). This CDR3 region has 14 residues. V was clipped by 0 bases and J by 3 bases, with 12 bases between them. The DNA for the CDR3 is TGCAGTGCTAGAGATACCAGGGTCGGCTACGAGCAGTACTTC. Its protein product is CSARDTRVGYEQYF.

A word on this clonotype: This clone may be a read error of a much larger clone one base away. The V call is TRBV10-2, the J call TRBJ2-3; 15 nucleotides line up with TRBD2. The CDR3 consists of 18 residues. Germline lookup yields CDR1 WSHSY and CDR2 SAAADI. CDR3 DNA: TGCGCCAGCAGGACATCCGGGACTAGCGGGGGGAACACAGATAAGCAGTATTTT. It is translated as CASRTSGTSGGNTDKQYF.

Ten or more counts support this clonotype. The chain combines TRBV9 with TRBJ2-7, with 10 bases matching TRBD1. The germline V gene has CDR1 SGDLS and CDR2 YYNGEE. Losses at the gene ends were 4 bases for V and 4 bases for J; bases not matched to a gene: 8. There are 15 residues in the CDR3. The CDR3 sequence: CASSTGPGQGYEQYF. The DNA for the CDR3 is TGTGCCAGCAGCACCGGTCCGGGACAGGGGTACGAGCAGTACTTC. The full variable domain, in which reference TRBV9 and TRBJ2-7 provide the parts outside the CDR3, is DSGVTQTPKHLITATGQRVTLRCSPRSGDLSVYWYQQSLDQGLQFLIQYYNGEERAKGNILERFSAQQFPDLHSELNLSSLELGDSALYFCASSTGPGQGYEQYFGPGTRLTVT.

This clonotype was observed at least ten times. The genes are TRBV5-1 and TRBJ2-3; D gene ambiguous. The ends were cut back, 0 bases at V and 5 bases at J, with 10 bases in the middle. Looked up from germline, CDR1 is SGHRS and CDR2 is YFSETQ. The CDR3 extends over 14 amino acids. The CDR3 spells CASSLGVSGDTQYF. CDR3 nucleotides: TGCGCCAGCAGCTTGGGGGTGAGTGGAGATACGCAGTATTTT.

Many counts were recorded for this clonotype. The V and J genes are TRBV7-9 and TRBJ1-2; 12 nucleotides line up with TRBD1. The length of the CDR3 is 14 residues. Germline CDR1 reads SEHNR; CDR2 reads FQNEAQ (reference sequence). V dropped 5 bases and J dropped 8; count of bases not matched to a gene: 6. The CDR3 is CASSPGTGGYGYTF. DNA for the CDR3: TGTGCCAGCAGCCCCGGGACAGGGGGCTACGGCTACACCTTC. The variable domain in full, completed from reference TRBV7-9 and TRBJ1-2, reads DTGVSQNPRHKITKRGQNVTFRCDPISEHNRLYWYRQTLGQGPEFLTYFQNEAQLEKSRLLSDRFSAERPKGSFSTLEIQRTEQGDSAMYLCASSPGTGGYGYTFGSGTRLTVV.

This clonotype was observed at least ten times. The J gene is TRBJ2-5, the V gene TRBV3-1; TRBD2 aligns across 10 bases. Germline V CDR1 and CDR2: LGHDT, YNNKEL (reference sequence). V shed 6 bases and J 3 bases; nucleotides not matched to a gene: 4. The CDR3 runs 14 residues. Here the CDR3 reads CASRILAGEETQYF. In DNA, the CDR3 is TGTGCCAGCAGAATCCTAGCGGGGGAAGAGACCCAGTACTTC.

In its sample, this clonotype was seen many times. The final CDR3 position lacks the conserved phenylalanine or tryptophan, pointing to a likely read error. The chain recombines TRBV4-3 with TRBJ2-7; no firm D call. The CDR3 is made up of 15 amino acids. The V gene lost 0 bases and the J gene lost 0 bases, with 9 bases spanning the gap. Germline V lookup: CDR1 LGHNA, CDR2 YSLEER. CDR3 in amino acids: CASSQDPSSSYEQYL. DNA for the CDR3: TGCGCCAGCAGCCAAGATCCCAGCTCCTCCTACGAGCAGTACCTC.

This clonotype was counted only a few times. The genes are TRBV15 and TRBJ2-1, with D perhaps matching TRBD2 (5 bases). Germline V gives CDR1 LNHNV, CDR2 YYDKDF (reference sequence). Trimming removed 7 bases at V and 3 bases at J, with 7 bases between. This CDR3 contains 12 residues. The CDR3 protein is CATTGNYNEQFF. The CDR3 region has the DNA TGTGCCACCACGGGAAACTACAATGAGCAGTTCTTC.

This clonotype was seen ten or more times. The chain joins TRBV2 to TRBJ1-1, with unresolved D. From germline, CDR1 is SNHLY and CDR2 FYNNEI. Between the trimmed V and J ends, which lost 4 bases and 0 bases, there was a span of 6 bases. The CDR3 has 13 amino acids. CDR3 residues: CASSVEMNTEAFF. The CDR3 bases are TGTGCCAGCAGTGTCGAAATGAACACTGAAGCTTTCTTT.

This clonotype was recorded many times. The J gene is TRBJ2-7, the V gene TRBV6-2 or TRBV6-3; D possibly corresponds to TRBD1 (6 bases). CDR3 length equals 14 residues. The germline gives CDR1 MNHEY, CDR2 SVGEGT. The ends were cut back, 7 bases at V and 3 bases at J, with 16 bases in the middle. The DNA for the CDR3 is TGTGCCAGCACCGAGGTAGGGGGAGTCTACGAGCAGTACTTC. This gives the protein CASTEVGGVYEQYF.

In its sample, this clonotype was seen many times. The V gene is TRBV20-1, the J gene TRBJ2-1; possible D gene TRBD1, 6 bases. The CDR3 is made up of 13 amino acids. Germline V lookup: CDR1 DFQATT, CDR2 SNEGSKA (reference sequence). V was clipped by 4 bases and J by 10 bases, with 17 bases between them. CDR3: CSANRDIDREQFF. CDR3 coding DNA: TGCAGTGCTAACCGGGACATCGATAGGGAGCAGTTCTTC.

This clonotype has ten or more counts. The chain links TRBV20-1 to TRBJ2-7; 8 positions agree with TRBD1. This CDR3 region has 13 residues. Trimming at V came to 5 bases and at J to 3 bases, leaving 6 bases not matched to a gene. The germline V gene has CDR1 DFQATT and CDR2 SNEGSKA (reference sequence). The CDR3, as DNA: TGCAGTGCTTTCGGGACAGGTAACTACGAGCAGTACTTC. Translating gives CSAFGTGNYEQYF.

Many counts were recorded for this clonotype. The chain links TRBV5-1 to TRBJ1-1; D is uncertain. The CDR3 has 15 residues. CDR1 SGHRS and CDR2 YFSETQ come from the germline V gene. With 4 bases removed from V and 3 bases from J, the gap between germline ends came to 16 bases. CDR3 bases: TGCGCCAGCAGCGGAACTCTCTCGAGGGACACTGAAGCTTTCTTT. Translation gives CASSGTLSRDTEAFF.

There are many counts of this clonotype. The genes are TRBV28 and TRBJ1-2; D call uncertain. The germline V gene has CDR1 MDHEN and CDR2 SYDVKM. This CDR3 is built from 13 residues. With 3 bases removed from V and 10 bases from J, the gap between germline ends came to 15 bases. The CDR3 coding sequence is TGTGCCAGCAGTTTTATCGGTCTGACCCCCTACACCTTC. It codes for CASSFIGLTPYTF.

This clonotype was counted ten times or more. The CDR3 coding sequence is TGTGCCAGCAGCTTTCAGTTCGCGTCGAACACCGGGGAGCTGTTTTTT. It specifies CASSFQFASNTGELFF. The chain combines TRBV7-2 with TRBJ2-2; unclear D gene. There are 16 residues in the CDR3. V shed 3 bases and J shed 0 bases, with 11 bases lying between them. The V gene's germline CDR1 is SGHTA and CDR2 FQGNSA. Drawing the rest from reference TRBV7-2 and TRBJ2-2, the complete variable domain is GAGVSQSPSNKVTEKGKDVELRCDPISGHTALYWYRQSLGQGLEFLIYFQGNSAPDKSGLPSDRFSAERTGGSVSTLTIQRTQQEDSAVYLCASSFQFASNTGELFFGEGSRLTVL.

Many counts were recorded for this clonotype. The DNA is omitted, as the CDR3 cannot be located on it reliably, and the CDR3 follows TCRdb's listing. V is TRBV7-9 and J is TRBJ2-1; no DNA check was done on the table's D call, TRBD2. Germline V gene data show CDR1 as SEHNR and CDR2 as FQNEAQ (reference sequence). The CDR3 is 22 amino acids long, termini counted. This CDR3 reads CASSFYICSARPSGGVYNEQFF.

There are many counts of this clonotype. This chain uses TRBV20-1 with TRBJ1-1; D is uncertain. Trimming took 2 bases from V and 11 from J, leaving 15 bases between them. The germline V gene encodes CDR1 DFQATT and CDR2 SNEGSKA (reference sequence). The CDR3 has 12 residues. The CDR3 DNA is TGCAGTGCTAGATTATATAGGCCAGTGGCTTTCTTT. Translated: CSARLYRPVAFF.

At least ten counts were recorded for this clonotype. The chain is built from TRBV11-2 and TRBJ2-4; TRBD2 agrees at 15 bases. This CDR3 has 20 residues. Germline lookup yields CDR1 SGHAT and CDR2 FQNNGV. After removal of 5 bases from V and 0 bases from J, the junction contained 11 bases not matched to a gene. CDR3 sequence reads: CASSPGLAGGLRAAKNIQYF. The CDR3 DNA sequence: TGTGCCAGCAGCCCGGGACTAGCGGGGGGACTCCGAGCAGCCAAAAACATTCAGTACTTC.

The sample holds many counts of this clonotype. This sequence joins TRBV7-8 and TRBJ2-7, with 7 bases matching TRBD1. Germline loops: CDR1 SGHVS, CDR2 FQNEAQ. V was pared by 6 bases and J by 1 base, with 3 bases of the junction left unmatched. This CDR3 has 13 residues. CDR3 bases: TGTGCCAGCAGGCCAGGGGGTTCCTACGAGCAGTACTTC. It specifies CASRPGGSYEQYF.

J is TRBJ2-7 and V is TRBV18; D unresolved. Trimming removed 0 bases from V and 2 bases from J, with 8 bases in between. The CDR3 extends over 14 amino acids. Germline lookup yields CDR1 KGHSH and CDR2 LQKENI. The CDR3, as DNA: TGTGCCAGCTCACCACCGCAGGCTACCTACGAGCAGTACTTC. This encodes CASSPPQATYEQYF. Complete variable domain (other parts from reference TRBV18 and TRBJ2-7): NAGVMQNPRHLVRRRGQEARLRCSPMKGHSHVYWYRQLPEEGLKFMVYLQKENIIDESGMPKERFSAEFPKEGPSILRIQQVVRGDSAAYFCASSPPQATYEQYFGPGTRLTVT.

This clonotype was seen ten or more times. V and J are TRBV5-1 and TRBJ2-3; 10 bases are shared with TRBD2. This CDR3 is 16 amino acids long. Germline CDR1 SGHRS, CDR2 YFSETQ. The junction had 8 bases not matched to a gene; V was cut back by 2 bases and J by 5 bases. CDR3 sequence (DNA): TGCGCCAGCAGCTTCGGGGAGCGGGGGGGCCAAGATACGCAGTATTTT. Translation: CASSFGERGGQDTQYF.

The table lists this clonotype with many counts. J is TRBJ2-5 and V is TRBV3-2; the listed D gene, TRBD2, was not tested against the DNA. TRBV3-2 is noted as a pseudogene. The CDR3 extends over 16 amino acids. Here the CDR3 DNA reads TGTGCCAGCAGCCAAGGGACTAGCGGGGGGGCAGAGACCCAGTACTTC. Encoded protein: CASSQGTSGGAETQYF.

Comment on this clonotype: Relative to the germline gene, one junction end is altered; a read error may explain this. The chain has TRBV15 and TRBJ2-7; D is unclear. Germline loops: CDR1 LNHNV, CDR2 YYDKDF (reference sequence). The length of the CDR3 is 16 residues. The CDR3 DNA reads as TGTGCCACCAGCAGAGATTTGTGGGCTTCAGGATACGTGCAGTACTTC. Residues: CATSRDLWASGYVQYF.

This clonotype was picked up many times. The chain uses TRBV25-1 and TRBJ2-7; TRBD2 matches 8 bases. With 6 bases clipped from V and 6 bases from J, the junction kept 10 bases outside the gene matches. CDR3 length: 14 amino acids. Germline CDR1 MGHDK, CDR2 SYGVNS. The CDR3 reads CASSPLGGASEQYF. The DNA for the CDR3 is TGTGCCAGCAGCCCCCTCGGGGGGGCAAGCGAGCAGTACTTC.

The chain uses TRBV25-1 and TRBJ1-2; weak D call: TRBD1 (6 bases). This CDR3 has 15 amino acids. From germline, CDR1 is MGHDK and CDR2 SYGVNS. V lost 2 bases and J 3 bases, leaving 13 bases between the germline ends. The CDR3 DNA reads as TGTGCCAGCAGTGAACACAGGGATCTGGACTATGGCTACACCTTC. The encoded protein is CASSEHRDLDYGYTF.